Reported below is one T cell receptor beta chain. The antigen is not known. The data belong to a study of blood T cells in healthy people across ages. General study findings and limits: When one million T cells were used, diversity estimates were thought to be underestimates. Unsorted PBMCs prevented conclusive naive versus antigen-experienced comparison. TCR beta diversity per million T cells fell roughly linearly with age.

Then a second PCR, running roughly 7 to 11 cycles, was carried out with a sample-barcoded 5' primer and a J-beta primer mix. TCRdb re-derived calls from the 5' RACE reads in MiXCR, one entry per CDR3 protein. Found here are about 770,000 distinct CDR3 sequences, approximately 44% of them singletons; the top ten hold 15% to 25%. The sample comprised blood. This sequence originates from a man between 60 and 75 years old in good health.

CDR3 sequence (DNA): TGTGCCAGCAGCCGCTCCACTAGCGGGGGGACTTATGAGCAGTACTTC. It translates to CASSRSTSGGTYEQYF. The chain is built from TRBV7-2 and TRBJ2-5; 12 nucleotides agree with TRBD2. CDR1 SGHTA and CDR2 FQGNSA come from the germline V gene. Unmatched junction bases numbered 15, after V lost 5 bases and J lost 11 bases. The CDR3 runs to 16 residues.